This TCR beta chain was obtained from a study of blood T cells in healthy people across ages. Study background: Template switching caught about one barcoded beta molecule for each two T cells.

No fewer than 5 micrograms of total RNA were isolated from every sample. Sample-barcoded 5' priming and a J-beta primer mix drove a second PCR of roughly 6 to 12 cycles. TCRdb reprocessed the 5' RACE reads with MiXCR, giving one entry per CDR3 protein. In the table there are hundreds of thousands of distinct CDR3 sequences, more than 55% of which are singletons. General study findings and limits: A roughly linear fall in TCR beta diversity per million T cells was seen with increasing age.

For this clonotype: Its target is unknown.

From germline, CDR1 is MGHDK and CDR2 SYGVNS. The trim removed 5 bases at V and 5 bases at J, leaving 5 bases unmatched. The CDR3 is 13 residues long. The TCR comes from a middle-aged man in good health. J is TRBJ1-2 and V is TRBV25-1; TRBD1 aligns across 7 bases. Sequenced: blood. The CDR3: CASSQGGPYGYTF. The CDR3 nucleotides are TGTGCCAGCAGTCAGGGGGGCCCTTATGGCTACACCTTC.